This T cell receptor (beta chain) was profiled in a study of blood T cell repertoires in COVID-19. Study background: From T cells, B-cell-depleted T cells, or PBMCs came the material, which was cDNA or gDNA.

Libraries were prepared by immunoSEQ multiplex PCR; TCRdb keeps only in-frame clonotypes and omits some of them. The table records under 200,000 clones, over 70% of them present only once. This clone was detected once. Per germline, CDR1 MGHRA and CDR2 YSYEKL. The CDR3 has 16 amino acids. V was clipped by 4 bases and J by 2 bases; unmatched bases: 7. The sample consisted of peripheral blood. The source is a woman aged 70-85 years who had recovered from COVID-19. The chain joins TRBV4-1 to TRBJ2-1; TRBD2 matches at 8 bases. CDR3 region: CASSPRYGGAYNEQFF. In nucleotides, the CDR3 is TGCGCCAGCAGCCCACGATACGGGGGGGCCTACAATGAGCAGTTCTTC.